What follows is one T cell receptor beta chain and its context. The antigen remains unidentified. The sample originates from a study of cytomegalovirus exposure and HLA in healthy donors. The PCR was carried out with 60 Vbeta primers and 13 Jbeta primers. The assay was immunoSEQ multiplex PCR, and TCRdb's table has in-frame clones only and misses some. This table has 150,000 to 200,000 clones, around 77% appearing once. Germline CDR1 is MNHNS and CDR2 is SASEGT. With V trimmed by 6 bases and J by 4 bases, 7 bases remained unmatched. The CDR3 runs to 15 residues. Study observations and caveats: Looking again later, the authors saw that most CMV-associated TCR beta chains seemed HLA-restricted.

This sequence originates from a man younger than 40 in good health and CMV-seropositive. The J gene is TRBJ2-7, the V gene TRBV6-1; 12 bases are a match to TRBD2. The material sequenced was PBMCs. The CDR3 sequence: CASRFLAGGIYEQYF. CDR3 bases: TGTGCCAGCAGATTTCTAGCGGGGGGGATATACGAGCAGTACTTC.